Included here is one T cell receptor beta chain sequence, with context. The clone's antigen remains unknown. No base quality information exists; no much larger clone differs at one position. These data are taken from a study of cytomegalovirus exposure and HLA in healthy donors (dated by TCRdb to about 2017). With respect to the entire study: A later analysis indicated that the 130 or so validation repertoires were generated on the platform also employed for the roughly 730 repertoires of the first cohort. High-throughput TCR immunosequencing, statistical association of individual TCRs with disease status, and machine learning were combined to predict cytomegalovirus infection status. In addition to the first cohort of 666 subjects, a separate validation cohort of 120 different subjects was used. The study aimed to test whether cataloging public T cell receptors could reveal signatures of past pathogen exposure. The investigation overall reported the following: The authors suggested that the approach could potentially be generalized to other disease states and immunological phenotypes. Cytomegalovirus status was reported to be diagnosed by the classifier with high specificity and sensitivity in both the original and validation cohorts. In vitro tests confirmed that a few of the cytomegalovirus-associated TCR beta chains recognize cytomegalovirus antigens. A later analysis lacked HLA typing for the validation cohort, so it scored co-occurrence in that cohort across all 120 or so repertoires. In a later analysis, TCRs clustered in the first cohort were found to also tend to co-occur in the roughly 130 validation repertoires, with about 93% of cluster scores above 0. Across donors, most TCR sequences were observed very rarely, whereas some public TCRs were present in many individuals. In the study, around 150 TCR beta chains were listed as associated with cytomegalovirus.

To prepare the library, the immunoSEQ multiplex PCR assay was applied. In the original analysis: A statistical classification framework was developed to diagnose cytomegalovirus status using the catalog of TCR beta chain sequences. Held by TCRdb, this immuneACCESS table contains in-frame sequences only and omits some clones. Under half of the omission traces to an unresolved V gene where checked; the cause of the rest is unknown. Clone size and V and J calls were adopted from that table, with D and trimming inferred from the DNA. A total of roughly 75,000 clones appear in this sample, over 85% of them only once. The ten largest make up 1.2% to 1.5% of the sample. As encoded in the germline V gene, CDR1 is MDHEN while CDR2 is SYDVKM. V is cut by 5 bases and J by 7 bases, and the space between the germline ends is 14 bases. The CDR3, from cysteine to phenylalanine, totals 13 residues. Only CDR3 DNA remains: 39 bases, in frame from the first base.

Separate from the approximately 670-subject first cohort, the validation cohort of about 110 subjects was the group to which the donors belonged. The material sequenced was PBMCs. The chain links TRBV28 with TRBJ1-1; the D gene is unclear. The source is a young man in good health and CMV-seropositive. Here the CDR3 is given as CASSPLTGGEAFF. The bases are TGTGCCAGCAGTCCTCTCACGGGAGGTGAAGCTTTCTTT.